The following is a TCR beta chain sequence with its context. The entry originates in a study of blood T cell repertoires in COVID-19. Looked up from germline, CDR1 is SGHVS and CDR2 is FQNEAQ. J lost 7 bases, V lost 5 bases, and 13 bases had no gene match. This CDR3 has 15 amino acids. The method was immunoSEQ multiplex PCR; TCRdb's version includes in-frame clones alone and lacks a portion of them. This sample carries about 180,000 clones, around 85% of them seen once, and the ten largest clones take roughly 20%. The sequence was obtained from a man between 65 and 80 years old with active or convalescent COVID-19. The source material was peripheral blood. The gene calls are TRBV7-8 and TRBJ2-7, with 8 bases matching TRBD2. CDR3: CASSQRGGGLSEQYF. The DNA for the CDR3 is TGTGCCAGCAGCCAAAGGGGCGGGGGGCTCTCTGAGCAGTACTTC.